The clone carrying this T cell receptor (beta chain) has only a few counts. Regions amplified from RNA transcripts were the TCR beta CDR3 regions. HTBI primers were the set used in a first-round RT-PCR of the TCR CDR3. Each CDR3 protein gets one entry after TCRdb re-called the multiplex PCR reads with MiXCR. The profile shows roughly 200,000 distinct CDR3 sequences, 15% to 20% of them singletons. The CDR3 has 14 amino acids. V was cut by 7 bases and J by 3 bases, with 12 bases left in between. Germline-derived CDR1 and CDR2 are MNHEY and SVGEGT. This sample was taken from a study of T cells in Graves' hyperthyroidism and ophthalmopathy. Graves' hyperthyroidism was deemed stable absent ophthalmopathy progression within 18 months.

This chain uses TRBV6-2 or TRBV6-3 with TRBJ2-2; D ambiguous. Input material: blood. This TCR came from a man aged 35 to 55 with Graves' hyperthyroidism. The CDR3 reads CASKRAGDTGELFF. The CDR3 DNA is TGTGCCAGCAAAAGAGCTGGGGACACCGGGGAGCTGTTTTTT.